The TCR beta chain described here comes from a study of blood T cell repertoires in COVID-19. Only in-frame clones appear in the TCRdb table, and some are missing; sequencing was by immunoSEQ multiplex PCR. The table shows under 300,000 clones, with around 83% occurring only once. Trimming took 0 bases from V and 4 from J, leaving 12 bases between them. Germline V gene sequence: CDR1 SGHTS, CDR2 YDEGEE. The length of the CDR3 is 15 residues. Sequenced sample: peripheral blood. This chain connects TRBV5-8 to TRBJ2-3; maybe TRBD1 (6 bases). The sequence was collected from a man younger than 35 with active or convalescent COVID-19. CDR3 region: CASSLAGEGPDTQYF. CDR3 nucleotides: TGTGCCAGCAGCTTGGCAGGGGAAGGGCCAGATACGCAGTATTTT.